These 28 T cell receptor beta chains originate from one sample sequenced in a study of blood T cell repertoires in COVID-19. Clones were sequenced by immunoSEQ multiplex PCR, and TCRdb holds only the in-frame ones, with some missing. There are some 58,000 clones in the sample; more than 75% occur only once, and over 7.5% lies in the top ten. The sequenced sample was peripheral blood. The receptors here all came from a middle-aged man with active COVID-19.

This sequence joins TRBV6-5 and TRBJ2-7, with TRBD2 matching 9 bases. Germline V lookup: CDR1 MNHEY, CDR2 SVGAGI. This CDR3 spans 16 amino acids. Trimming removed 2 bases from V and 2 bases from J; junction bases left unmatched: 7. Written as DNA, the CDR3 is TGTGCCAGCAGTTACGTGGGCGGGAGGGCCCCCTACGAGCAGTACTTC. It encodes CASSYVGGRAPYEQYF.

The chain joins TRBV10-3 to TRBJ1-1, with D possibly TRBD1 on 5 matching bases. Germline CDR1 reads ENHRY; CDR2 reads SYGVKD. Trimming removed 8 bases from V and 8 bases from J, with 21 bases in between. The length of the CDR3 is 14 residues. CDR3 DNA sequence: TGTGCCATCGGGAAGGAGGGACCGAACAAGGAAGCTTTCTTT. Amino acids: CAIGKEGPNKEAFF.

A few counts support this clone. The genes are TRBV28 and TRBJ1-2, with 9 bases lining up with TRBD1. Trimming removed 6 bases from V and 5 bases from J; junction bases left unmatched: 7. The CDR3 loop spans 14 amino acids. Germline V gene sequence: CDR1 MDHEN, CDR2 SYDVKM. The chain's CDR3 is CASRQDGTGYGYTF. In nucleotides, the CDR3 is TGTGCCAGCAGGCAAGACGGGACAGGGTATGGCTACACCTTC.

V usage is TRBV7-2 and J usage is TRBJ2-1; D is uncertain. Germline values: CDR1 SGHTA, CDR2 FQGNSA. The V end was cut by 1 base, the J end by 7 bases, with 8 bases between. The CDR3 runs 13 residues. CDR3 residues: CASSLEAENEQFF. CDR3 sequence (DNA): TGTGCCAGCAGCTTAGAGGCGGAGAATGAGCAGTTCTTC.

This clone was counted between two and nine times. The rearrangement links TRBV3-1 (or the pseudogene TRBV3-2) to TRBJ1-6; maybe TRBD1 (6 bases). V was trimmed by 7 bases and J by 5 bases, leaving 12 bases between them. The CDR3 loop spans 14 amino acids. CDR1 LGHDT and CDR2 YNNKEL come from the germline V gene (reference sequence). The CDR3 here is CASTPTGNNSPLHF. In nucleotides, the CDR3 is TGTGCCAGCACCCCCACAGGGAATAATTCACCCCTCCACTTT.

This clone was counted once. The chain employs TRBV7-2 and TRBJ1-2, with D possibly matching TRBD1 (5 bases). The V gene lost 4 bases and the J gene lost 7 bases, with 19 bases spanning the gap. Looked up from germline, CDR1 is SGHTA and CDR2 is FQGNSA. The CDR3 covers 15 residues. The CDR3 DNA is TGTGCCAGCAGCTACCCTCAGGGAACCGGCGGTGGCTACACCTTC. Amino acids: CASSYPQGTGGGYTF.

This clone came up once. The chain recombines TRBV7-2 with TRBJ2-3; TRBD1 might be the D (5 bases). V lost 0 bases to trimming and J lost 0 bases, with 13 bases between them. The CDR3 has 17 residues. Germline assignment: CDR1 SGHTA and CDR2 FQGNSA. The CDR3 region is CASSLADQQASTDTQYF. CDR3 bases: TGTGCCAGCAGCTTAGCGGACCAACAGGCTAGCACAGATACGCAGTATTTT.

The chain carries TRBV24-1 and TRBJ1-1; 11 bases line up with TRBD1. CDR1 is KGHDR and CDR2 is SFDVKD in the germline V gene. The CDR3 has 17 amino acids. Trimming removed 2 bases from V and 2 bases from J; junction bases left unmatched: 6. The CDR3 DNA is TGTGCCACCAGTGATTCTCGGACAGGGGGCGGTAACACTGAAGCTTTCTTT. It translates to CATSDSRTGGGNTEAFF.

The rearrangement uses TRBV2 and TRBJ2-2; TRBD2 aligns across 9 bases. After removal of 5 bases from V and 5 bases from J, the junction contained 12 bases not matched to a gene. This CDR3 is built from 17 residues. Germline values: CDR1 SNHLY, CDR2 FYNNEI. The CDR3 reads CASSRWASGGPTGELFF. The CDR3 bases are TGTGCCAGCAGTCGCTGGGCCAGCGGGGGGCCGACCGGGGAGCTGTTTTTT.

This chain links TRBV28 with TRBJ2-1; 7 nucleotides align to TRBD1. Germline V gene sequence: CDR1 MDHEN, CDR2 SYDVKM. After removal of 6 bases from V and 2 bases from J, the junction contained 7 bases not matched to a gene. There are 15 residues in the CDR3. This CDR3 is CASRARQGPYNEQFF. In DNA form, the CDR3 reads TGTGCCAGCAGAGCCCGACAGGGCCCCTACAATGAGCAGTTCTTC.

This sequence joins TRBV6-5 and TRBJ1-6; 7 bases are shared with TRBD1. Germline loops: CDR1 MNHEY, CDR2 SVGAGI. The ends lost 6 bases at V and 8 bases at J; junction bases unmatched: 4. The CDR3 sequence is 13 residues long. CDR3 sequence (DNA): TGTGCCAGCAGCTATACAGGGGATTCACCCCTCCACTTT. Its protein product is CASSYTGDSPLHF.

The gene calls are TRBV4-1 and TRBJ2-1; 14 positions agree with TRBD2. V shed 3 bases, J shed 9 bases, and the junction held 10 bases outside the gene matches. The germline gives CDR1 MGHRA, CDR2 YSYEKL. This CDR3 has 17 residues. The CDR3 sequence: CASSQGPGLAGGVEQFF. The DNA for the CDR3 is TGCGCCAGCAGCCAGGGCCCCGGACTAGCGGGGGGCGTTGAGCAGTTCTTC.

The J gene is TRBJ2-7, the V gene TRBV28; 9 bases agree with TRBD2. Germline V lookup: CDR1 MDHEN, CDR2 SYDVKM. V shed 3 bases and J 2 bases; nucleotides not matched to a gene: 2. There are 14 residues in the CDR3. In nucleotides, the CDR3 is TGTGCCAGCAGTTTCAAGCGGGGGGCCTACGAGCAGTACTTC. Residues: CASSFKRGAYEQYF.

This chain connects TRBV19 to TRBJ2-2; possibly TRBD1 for D (6 bases). The CDR3 sequence is 15 residues long. Germline values: CDR1 LNHDA, CDR2 SQIVND (reference sequence). The V and J ends lost 3 bases and 3 bases respectively, with 11 bases between them. As DNA, the CDR3 is TGTGCCAGTAGTATGACGGGACAATACACCGGGGAGCTGTTTTTT. Its translation: CASSMTGQYTGELFF.

The chain recombines TRBV4-2 with TRBJ1-6; 9 positions match TRBD1. Germline lookup yields CDR1 LGHNA and CDR2 YNFKEQ. The CDR3 runs to 16 residues. With V trimmed by 0 bases and J by 10 bases, 7 bases remained unmatched. CDR3 DNA: TGTGCCAGCAGCCAAGATCCCGACAGGGGGGGGTCACCCCTCCACTTT. Encoded protein: CASSQDPDRGGSPLHF.

In this sample, this clone turned up once. The chain uses TRBV2 and TRBJ2-1; D perhaps matches TRBD2 (5 bases). CDR1 SNHLY and CDR2 FYNNEI come from the germline V gene. V gave up 8 bases and J gave up 0 bases, with 14 bases separating them. The CDR3 spans 15 residues. The CDR3 spells CASRWTVSSYNEQFF. Here the CDR3 DNA reads TGTGCCAGCCGATGGACTGTGAGCTCCTACAATGAGCAGTTCTTC.

This clone has only one observation. The CDR3 region is CASSTRDLGEQYF. Written as DNA, the CDR3 is TGTGCCAGCAGTACCCGGGATTTGGGTGAGCAGTACTTC. The rearrangement joins TRBV6-5 to TRBJ2-7; maybe TRBD2 (5 bases). From germline, CDR1 is MNHEY and CDR2 SVGAGI. CDR3 length: 13 amino acids. Trimming stripped 5 bases from V and 7 bases from J, with 15 bases between.

The rearrangement uses TRBV5-4 and TRBJ2-7; a weak D match, TRBD2 (7 bases). The CDR3 is 15 residues long. In germline, CDR1 is SGHNT, CDR2 YYREEE (reference sequence). The ends were cut back, 6 bases at V and 4 bases at J, with 20 bases in the middle. In nucleotides, the CDR3 is TGTGCCAGCACCATAGGGGGGGCTAGGAGGTACGAGCAGTACTTC. It specifies CASTIGGARRYEQYF.

The rearrangement joins TRBV14 to TRBJ2-7; 11 positions match TRBD2. The trim removed 4 bases at V and 0 bases at J, leaving 5 bases unmatched. The CDR3 totals 16 residues. From germline, CDR1 is SGHDN and CDR2 FVKESK. The DNA for the CDR3 is TGTGCCAGCAGCCTGGGGGGACTAGCGGCCTCCTACGAGCAGTACTTC. It codes for CASSLGGLAASYEQYF.

The chain links TRBV2 to TRBJ1-6; D is perhaps TRBD1 (5 bases). This CDR3 has 16 residues. CDR1 is SNHLY, CDR2 FYNNEI, per germline. V shed 8 bases and J shed 9 bases, with 23 bases lying between them. CDR3: CASLQGILALVSPLHF. In DNA, the CDR3 is TGTGCCAGCCTTCAGGGAATTCTTGCTCTTGTTTCACCCCTCCACTTT. The complete variable domain, with remaining parts taken from reference TRBV2 and TRBJ1-6, reads EPEVTQTPSHQVTQMGQEVILRCVPISNHLYFYWYRQILGQKVEFLVSFYNNEISEKSEIFDDQFSVERPDGSNFTLKIRSTKLEDSAMYFCASLQGILALVSPLHFGNGTRLTVT.

This chain connects TRBV19 to TRBJ2-1; 10 bases map to TRBD1. Losses at the gene ends were 7 bases for V and 3 bases for J; bases not matched to a gene: 6. The CDR3 is made up of 15 amino acids. Germline CDR1 and CDR2: LNHDA and SQIVND (reference sequence). CDR3 region: CASTDRGQYYNEQFF. CDR3 nucleotide sequence: TGTGCCAGTACCGACAGGGGGCAATACTACAATGAGCAGTTCTTC.

The chain couples TRBV7-8 to TRBJ2-3; TRBD2 might be the D (5 bases). Trimming removed 7 bases from V and 9 bases from J, with 14 bases in between. This CDR3 is 12 amino acids long. Germline CDR1 reads SGHVS; CDR2 reads FQNEAQ. The CDR3 sequence is CASTHEGQTQYF. CDR3 bases: TGTGCCAGCACCCATGAGGGTCAGACGCAGTATTTT.

V is TRBV3-1 (or the pseudogene TRBV3-2) and J is TRBJ2-1; D is unresolved. Germline V gene sequence: CDR1 LGHDT, CDR2 YNNKEL (reference sequence). This CDR3 spans 14 amino acids. V was cut by 0 bases and J by 8 bases, with 11 bases left in between. The CDR3 is CASSQDKLRDEQFF. CDR3 sequence (DNA): TGTGCCAGCAGCCAAGATAAACTACGGGATGAGCAGTTCTTC.

V usage is TRBV21-1 and J usage is TRBJ1-4. TRBV21-1 is a listed pseudogene. This CDR3 region has 16 residues. This CDR3 is CASSSREAATNEKLFF. The CDR3 DNA is TGTGCCAGCAGCAGCCGGGAGGCCGCAACTAATGAAAAACTGTTTTTT.

V is TRBV7-2 and J is TRBJ1-1; tentative D call: TRBD1 (5 bases). V was trimmed by 5 bases and J by 1 base, leaving 14 bases between them. The CDR3 has 15 residues. Germline assignment: CDR1 SGHTA and CDR2 FQGNSA. CDR3 sequence (DNA): TGTGCCAGCAGCCCCGGGGGACCCAAGAACACTGAAGCTTTCTTT. Translated: CASSPGGPKNTEAFF.

The chain joins TRBV6-5 to TRBJ1-2, with D possibly TRBD1 on 5 matching bases. There are 13 residues in the CDR3. The V gene lost 10 bases and the J gene lost 4 bases, with 16 bases spanning the gap. The germline gives CDR1 MNHEY, CDR2 SVGAGI. The CDR3 DNA sequence: TGTGCCACCTCCCTGGGGGGTCCCTATGGCTACACCTTC. Its translation is CATSLGGPYGYTF.

The rearrangement uses TRBV4-1 and TRBJ1-2; 9 bases are a match to TRBD1. V shed 1 base, J shed 4 bases, and the junction held 7 bases outside the gene matches. The CDR3 is made up of 16 amino acids. Germline values: CDR1 MGHRA, CDR2 YSYEKL. The CDR3 DNA reads TGCGCCAGCAGCCAAGCCGACAGGGGGTTAATCTATGGCTACACCTTC. Its translation: CASSQADRGLIYGYTF.

The chain has TRBV6-4 and TRBJ1-1, with a weak D call TRBD1 (6 bases). The CDR3 is made up of 14 amino acids. Looked up from germline, CDR1 is MRHNA and CDR2 is SNTAGT. Trimming left V 6 bases short and J 1 base short, with 12 bases between. The CDR3 here is CASSPDRRNTEAFF. For the CDR3, the DNA is TGTGCCAGCAGCCCTGACAGGAGGAACACTGAAGCTTTCTTT.